This TCR beta chain was found in a study of vaccination and CD4 T cells after COVID-19. Study-level background: SARS-CoV-2, HCoV-NL63, HCoV-OC43 and HCoV-229E supplied the overlapping spike peptides used to stimulate cells.

The treatment was: roughly ten-day PBMC culture with coronavirus spike peptide pools or control peptides (ViraFEST assay). The Oncomine TCR Beta short-read assay was applied to DNA of cultured CD4+ T cells. The source of extracted genomic DNA was cultured CD4+ T cells. MiXCR, applied by TCRdb to the PCR reads, yields one record per CDR3 protein. The data hold roughly 15,000 distinct CDR3 sequences, with under 65% observed a single time. V was shortened by 3 bases and J by 7 bases, with 13 bases between the two germline ends. Per the germline V gene, CDR1 is SGHRS and CDR2 is YFSETQ. The CDR3 contains 14 residues. This clonotype is classed as medium-sized. Its specificity is unknown.

This chain connects TRBV5-1 to TRBJ2-2; a weak D match, TRBD1 (6 bases). The TCR was taken from a human donor who had recovered from COVID-19. The sequencing sample was made of CD4+ T cells from blood, cultured in vitro. Here the CDR3 DNA reads TGCGCCAGCAGCTACAGGGCTGAGGGCGGGGAGCTGTTTTTT. As protein: CASSYRAEGGELFF.